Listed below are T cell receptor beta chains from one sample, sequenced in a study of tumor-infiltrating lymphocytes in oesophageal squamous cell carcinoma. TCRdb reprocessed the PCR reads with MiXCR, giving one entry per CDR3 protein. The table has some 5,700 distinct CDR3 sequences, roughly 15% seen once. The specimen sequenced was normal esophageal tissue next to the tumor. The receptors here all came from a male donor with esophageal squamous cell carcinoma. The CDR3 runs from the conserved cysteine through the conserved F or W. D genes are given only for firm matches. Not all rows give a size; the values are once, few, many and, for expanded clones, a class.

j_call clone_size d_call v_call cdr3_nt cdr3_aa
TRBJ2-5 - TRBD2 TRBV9 TGTGCCAGCAGCGTGAGTTGGGGGGGTCAAGAGACCCAGTACTTC CASSVSWGGQETQYF
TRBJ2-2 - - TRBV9 TGTGCCAGCAGCTCAGAGGCCAGGGTCACCGGGGAGCTGTTTTTT CASSSEARVTGELFF
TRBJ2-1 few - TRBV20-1 TGCAGTGCTATAGGGAGTGGAGATGAGCAGTTCTTC CSAIGSGDEQFF
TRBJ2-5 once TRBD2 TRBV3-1 TGTGCCAGCAGCCAAGATGGGGGGACTAGGTTAAAGACCCAGTACTTC CASSQDGGTRLKTQYF
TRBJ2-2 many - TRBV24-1 TGTGCCACCAGTGATTGGGTACTGCCCGGGGAGCTGTTTTTT CATSDWVLPGELFF
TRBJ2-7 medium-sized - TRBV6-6 TGTGCCAGCAGTTACGTGGACACAAGAAATTACGCAAACGAGCAGTACTTC CASSYVDTRNYANEQYF
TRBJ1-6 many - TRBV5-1 TGCGCCAGCAGCCAAGGAATGAATTCACCCCTCCACTTT CASSQGMNSPLHF
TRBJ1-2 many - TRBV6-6 TGTGCCAGCAGTTACTCGATGCCAGGGGTAAACTATGGCTACACCTTC CASSYSMPGVNYGYTF
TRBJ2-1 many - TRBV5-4 TGTGCCAGCAGCTTGGGAGGCGGCGGCATCTACAATGAGCAGTTCTTC CASSLGGGGIYNEQFF
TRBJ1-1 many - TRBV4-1 TGCGCCAGCAGCGGGTGGGGGGTAGGAACTGAAGCTTTCTTT CASSGWGVGTEAFF
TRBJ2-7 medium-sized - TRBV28 TGTGCCAGCAGTTTTTCCAGCCTAGAGGGCGAGCAGTACTTC CASSFSSLEGEQYF
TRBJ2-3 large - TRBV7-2 TGTGCCAGCAGCTTCACAGGAGGGAGGATAGATACGCAGTATTTT CASSFTGGRIDTQYF
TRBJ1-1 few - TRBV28 TGTGCCAGCAGTCAGTCAGGGGTAGTGGCTGAAGCTTTCTTT CASSQSGVVAEAFF
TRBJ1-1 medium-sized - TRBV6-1 TGTGCCAGCACCCAAGGTCAGGGATGGGTGAACACTGAAGCTTTCTTT CASTQGQGWVNTEAFF
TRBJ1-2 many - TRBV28 TGTGCCAGCACCTCCGGGACGGGGGTCTATGGCTACACCTTC CASTSGTGVYGYTF
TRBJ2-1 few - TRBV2 TGTGCCAGCAGCGACCCGACCAGGGGTATCGACAATGAGCAGTTCTTC CASSDPTRGIDNEQFF
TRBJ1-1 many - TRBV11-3 TGTGCCAGCAGCGGCATGGGGCAAAACACTGAAGCTTTCTTT CASSGMGQNTEAFF
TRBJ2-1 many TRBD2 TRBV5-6 TGTGCCAGCAGCTTGGTACCCCTAAGCGGGGGGGCACGCAATGAGCAGTTCTTC CASSLVPLSGGARNEQFF
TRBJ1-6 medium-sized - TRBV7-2 TGTGCCAGCAGCTTAGAAGAAGGGTCACCCCTCCACTTT CASSLEEGSPLHF
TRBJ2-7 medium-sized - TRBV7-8 TGTGCCAGCAGCTTAGCGCTTGTCAGGGACCTCTACGAGCAGTACTTC CASSLALVRDLYEQYF
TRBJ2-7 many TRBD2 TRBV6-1 TGTGCCAGCAGTAACCCTAGCGGTCCCTGGGACGAGCAGTACTTC CASSNPSGPWDEQYF
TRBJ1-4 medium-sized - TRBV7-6 TGTGCCAGCAGCTCACAGGGTACGGCTAATGAAAAACTGTTTTTT CASSSQGTANEKLFF
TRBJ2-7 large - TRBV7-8 TGTGCCAGCAGCCGAGGGTCAATCACCTACGAGCAGTACTTC CASSRGSITYEQYF
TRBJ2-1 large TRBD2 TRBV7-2 TGTGCCAGCAGCTTAAAGTTAGCGGGGGGGGGTAATGAGCAGTTCTTC CASSLKLAGGGNEQFF
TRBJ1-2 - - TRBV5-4 TGTGCCAGCAGCCCAGGGGCTGGTGGCTACACCTTC CASSPGAGGYTF
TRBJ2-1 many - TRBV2 TGTGCCAGCAGGAGGGGGGGTAGCTCCTACAATGAGCAGTTCTTC CASRRGGSSYNEQFF
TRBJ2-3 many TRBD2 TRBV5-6 TGTGCCAGCAGCGAGGGACTAGCGGGGGGGGACGCCACAGATACGCAGTATTTT CASSEGLAGGDATDTQYF
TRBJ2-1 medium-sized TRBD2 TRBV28 TGTGCCAGCAGTTTTGACAGCCGACTAGCGGGGAGTAGGGAGCAGTTCTTC CASSFDSRLAGSREQFF
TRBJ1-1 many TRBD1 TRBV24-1 TGTGCCACCACGGACAGGGGGGGGGATGTCGCTTTCTTT CATTDRGGDVAFF